A single sample gave rise to the 3 T cell receptor beta chains below, sequenced in a study of blood T cell repertoires in COVID-19. The method was immunoSEQ multiplex PCR; TCRdb's version includes in-frame clones alone and lacks a portion of them. This table holds roughly 52,000 clones, 86% found once. Sequencing was done on a sample of peripheral blood. These receptors were collected from a woman older than 75 with acute or convalescent COVID-19.

The chain employs TRBV10-1 and TRBJ1-2; possible D gene TRBD1, 6 bases. Between the trimmed V and J ends, which lost 4 bases and 8 bases, there was a span of 14 bases. Germline V gene lookup returns CDR1 WNHNN and CDR2 SYGVQD (reference sequence). This CDR3 contains 13 residues. The CDR3 DNA follows: TGCGCCAGCAGTGCTCGAGGGGGTATGGGCTACACCTTC. Protein sequence: CASSARGGMGYTF.

V gene TRBV19 combines with J gene TRBJ2-1, with 14 nucleotides matching TRBD2. The J segment lost 7 bases and the V segment lost 11 bases, leaving 7 bases of the junction unmatched. CDR1 and CDR2 (germline): LNHDA, SQIVND (reference sequence). The CDR3 contains 14 residues. The CDR3 coding sequence is TGTGCCGCGACTAGCGGGGGGGCAGGTAATGAGCAGTTCTTC. Its protein is CAATSGGAGNEQFF.

The chain combines TRBV18 with TRBJ2-1, with 8 bases aligning to TRBD2. Germline loops: CDR1 KGHSH, CDR2 LQKENI. After removal of 2 bases from V and 7 bases from J, the junction contained 7 bases not matched to a gene. The CDR3 is 15 residues long. The CDR3 loop is CASSPRTSQHNEQFF. CDR3 DNA sequence: TGTGCCAGCTCACCAAGGACTAGCCAGCATAATGAGCAGTTCTTC.